This entry lists 2 T cell receptor beta chains sequenced from one sample in a study of T cell responses to AZD1222 COVID-19 vaccine. TCRdb's copy holds only in-frame clones and misses some; the assay was immunoSEQ multiplex PCR. The table shows 120,000 to 150,000 clones, with almost 90% occurring only once. The sequencing used peripheral blood, collected on day 0 of AZD1222 vaccination. These receptor sequences come from an adult in good health.

V gene TRBV9 combines with J gene TRBJ1-2; no clear D gene. The CDR3 is made up of 15 amino acids. Trimming removed 0 bases from V and 6 bases from J, with 15 bases in between. Germline V lookup: CDR1 SGDLS, CDR2 YYNGEE. The CDR3 here is CASSVESHGEDGYTF. DNA of the CDR3: TGTGCCAGCAGCGTAGAGAGCCACGGTGAAGATGGCTACACCTTC.

This clone was picked up a small number of times. The chain recombines TRBV9 with TRBJ2-1; 14 bases are a match to TRBD2. Germline V gene sequence: CDR1 SGDLS, CDR2 YYNGEE. V lost 4 bases and J lost 8; bases outside the gene matches: 5. The CDR3 is 15 residues long. The CDR3, as DNA: TGTGCCAGCAGCCTTGGGACTAGCGGGAGCTATGAGCAGTTCTTC. It specifies CASSLGTSGSYEQFF.